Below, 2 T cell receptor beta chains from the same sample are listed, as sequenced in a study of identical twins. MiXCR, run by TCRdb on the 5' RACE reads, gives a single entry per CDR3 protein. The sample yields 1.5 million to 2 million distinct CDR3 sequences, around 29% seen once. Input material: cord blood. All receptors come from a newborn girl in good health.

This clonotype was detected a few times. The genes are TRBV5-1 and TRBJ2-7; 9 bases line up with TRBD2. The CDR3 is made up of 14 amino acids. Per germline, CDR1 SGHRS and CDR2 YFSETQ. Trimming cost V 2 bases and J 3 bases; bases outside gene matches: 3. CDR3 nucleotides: TGCGCCAGCAGCTTAATACTAGCGGGCTACGAGCAGTACTTC. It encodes CASSLILAGYEQYF.

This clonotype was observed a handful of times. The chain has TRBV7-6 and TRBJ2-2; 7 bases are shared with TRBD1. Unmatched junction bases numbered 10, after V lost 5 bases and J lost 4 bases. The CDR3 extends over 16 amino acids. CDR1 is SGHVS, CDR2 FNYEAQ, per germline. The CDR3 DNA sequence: TGTGCCAGCAGCACCCAGACAGGGTGGGCCACCGGGGAGCTGTTTTTT. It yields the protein CASSTQTGWATGELFF.